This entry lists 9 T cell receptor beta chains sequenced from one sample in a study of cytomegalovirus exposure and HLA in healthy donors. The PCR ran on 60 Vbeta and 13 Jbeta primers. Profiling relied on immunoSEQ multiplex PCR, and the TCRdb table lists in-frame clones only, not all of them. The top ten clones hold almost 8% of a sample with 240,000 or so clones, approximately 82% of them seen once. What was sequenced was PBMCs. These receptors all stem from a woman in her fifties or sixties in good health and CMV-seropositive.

This CDR3 reads CASGLFLTFGGHIQETQYF. CDR3 bases: TGTGCTAGTGGTTTGTTCCTGACGTTTGGGGGACACATACAAGAGACCCAGTACTTC. The chain joins TRBV12-5 to TRBJ2-5, with D perhaps matching TRBD1 (6 bases). This CDR3 region has 19 residues. V gave up 2 bases and J gave up 2 bases, with 24 bases separating them. The V gene's germline CDR1 is LGHNT and CDR2 FRNRAP.

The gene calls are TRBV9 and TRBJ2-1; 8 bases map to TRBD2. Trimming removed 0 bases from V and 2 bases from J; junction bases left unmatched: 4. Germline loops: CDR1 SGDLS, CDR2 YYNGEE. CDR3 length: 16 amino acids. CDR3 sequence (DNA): TGTGCCAGCAGCGTAGCGGGAGGGCCGGCCTACAATGAGCAGTTCTTC. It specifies CASSVAGGPAYNEQFF.

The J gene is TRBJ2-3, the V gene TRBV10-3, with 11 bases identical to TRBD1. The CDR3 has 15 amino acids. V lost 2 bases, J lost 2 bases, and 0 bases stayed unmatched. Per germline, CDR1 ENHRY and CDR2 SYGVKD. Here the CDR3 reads CAISEGQGATDTQYF. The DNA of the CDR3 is TGTGCCATCAGTGAGGGACAGGGGGCCACAGATACGCAGTATTTT.

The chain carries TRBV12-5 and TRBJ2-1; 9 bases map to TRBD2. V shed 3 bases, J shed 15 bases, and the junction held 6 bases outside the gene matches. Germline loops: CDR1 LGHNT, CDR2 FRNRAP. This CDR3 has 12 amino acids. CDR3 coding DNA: TGTGCTAGTGGTTTTAGCGGGAGAATTCTGTTCTTC. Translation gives CASGFSGRILFF.

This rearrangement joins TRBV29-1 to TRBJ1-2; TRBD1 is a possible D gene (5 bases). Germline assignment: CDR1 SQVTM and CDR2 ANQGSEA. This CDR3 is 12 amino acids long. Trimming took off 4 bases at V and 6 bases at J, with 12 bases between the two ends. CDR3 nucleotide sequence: TGCAGCGTTGGGGGCAGGGTTGATGGCTACACCTTC. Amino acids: CSVGGRVDGYTF. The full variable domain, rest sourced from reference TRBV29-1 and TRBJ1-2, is SAVISQKPSRDICQRGTSLTIQCQVDSQVTMMFWYRQQPGQSLTLIATANQGSEATYESGFVIDKFPISRPNLTFSTLTVSNMSPEDSSIYLCSVGGRVDGYTFGSGTRLTVV.

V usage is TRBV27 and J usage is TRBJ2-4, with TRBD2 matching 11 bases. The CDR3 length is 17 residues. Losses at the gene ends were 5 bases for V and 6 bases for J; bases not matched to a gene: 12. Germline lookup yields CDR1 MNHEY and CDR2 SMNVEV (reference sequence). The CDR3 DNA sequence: TGTGCCAGCAGTCCCCTTCTAGCGGGAGGACGGATAAACATTCAGTACTTC. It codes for CASSPLLAGGRINIQYF.

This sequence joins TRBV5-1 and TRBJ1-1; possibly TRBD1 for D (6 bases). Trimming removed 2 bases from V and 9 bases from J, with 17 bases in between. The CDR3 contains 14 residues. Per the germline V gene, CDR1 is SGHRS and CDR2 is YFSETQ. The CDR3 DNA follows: TGCGCCAGCAGCTTATCTAGGGGACAATTACAAGCTTTCTTT. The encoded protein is CASSLSRGQLQAFF. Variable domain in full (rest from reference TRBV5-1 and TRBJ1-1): KAGVTQTPRYLIKTRGQQVTLSCSPISGHRSVSWYQQTPGQGLQFLFEYFSETQRNKGNFPGRFSGRQFSNSRSEMNVSTLELGDSALYLCASSLSRGQLQAFFGQGTRLTVV.

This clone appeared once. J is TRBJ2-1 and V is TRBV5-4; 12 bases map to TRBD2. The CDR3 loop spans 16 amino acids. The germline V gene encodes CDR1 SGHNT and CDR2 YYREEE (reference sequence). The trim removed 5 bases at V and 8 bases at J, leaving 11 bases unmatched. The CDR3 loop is CASRSKTSGSMDEQFF. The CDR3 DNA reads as TGTGCCAGCAGATCCAAGACTAGCGGGAGTATGGATGAGCAGTTCTTC.

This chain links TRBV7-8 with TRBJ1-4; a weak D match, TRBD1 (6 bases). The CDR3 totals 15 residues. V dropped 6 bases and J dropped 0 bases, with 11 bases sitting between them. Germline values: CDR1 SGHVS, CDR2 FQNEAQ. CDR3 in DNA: TGTGCCAGCAGTCGCAACAGGGCAACTAATGAAAAACTGTTTTTT. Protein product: CASSRNRATNEKLFF. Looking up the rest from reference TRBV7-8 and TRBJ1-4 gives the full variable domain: GAGVSQSPRYKVAKRGQDVALRCDPISGHVSLFWYQQALGQGPEFLTYFQNEAQLDKSGLPSDRFFAERPEGSVSTLKIQRTQQEDSAVYLCASSRNRATNEKLFFGSGTQLSVL.